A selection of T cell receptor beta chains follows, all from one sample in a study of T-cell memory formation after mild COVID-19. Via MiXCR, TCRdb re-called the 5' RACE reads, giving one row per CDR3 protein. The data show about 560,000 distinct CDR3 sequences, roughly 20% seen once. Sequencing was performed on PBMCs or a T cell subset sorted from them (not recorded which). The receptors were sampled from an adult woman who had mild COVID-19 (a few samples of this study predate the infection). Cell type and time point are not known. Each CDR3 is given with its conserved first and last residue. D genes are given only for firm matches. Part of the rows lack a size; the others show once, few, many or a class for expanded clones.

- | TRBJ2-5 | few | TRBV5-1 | TGCGCCAGCAGCTGGAGGGACAACCAAGAGACCCAGTACTTC | CASSWRDNQETQYF
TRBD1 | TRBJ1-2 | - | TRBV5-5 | TGTGCCAGCAGCTCTCGGGACAGCTTAGAGCAGTACTATGGCTACACCTTC | CASSSRDSLEQYYGYTF
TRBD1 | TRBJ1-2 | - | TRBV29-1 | TGCAGCGTTGACTGGACAGGGCATGGCTATGGCTACACCTTC | CSVDWTGHGYGYTF
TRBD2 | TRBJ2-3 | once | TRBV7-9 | TGTGCCAGCAGCCGGGGACTAGCGGGAGGAAGGACAGATACGCAGTATTTT | CASSRGLAGGRTDTQYF
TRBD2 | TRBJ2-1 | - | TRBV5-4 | TGTGCCAGCAGCTCCGGACTAGCTTTCGATGAGCAGTTCTTC | CASSSGLAFDEQFF
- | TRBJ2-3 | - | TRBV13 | TGTGCCAGCAGGCCCTCCTGGAGCCCCCCAGATACGCAGTATTTT | CASRPSWSPPDTQYF
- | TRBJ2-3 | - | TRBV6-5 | TGTGCCAGCAGTTCAACGGGAAGCACAGATACGCAGTATTTT | CASSSTGSTDTQYF
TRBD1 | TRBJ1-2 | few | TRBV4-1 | TGCGCCAGCAGCCCAGGGGGACGGAACAGGGATGGCTACACCTTC | CASSPGGRNRDGYTF
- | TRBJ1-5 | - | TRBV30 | TGTGCCTGGGGGGCTCAACTAGGCCAGCCCCAGCATTTT | CAWGAQLGQPQHF
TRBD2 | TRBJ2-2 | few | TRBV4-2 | TGTGCCAGCAGCCAAAAGGCGCGAGCGGGAGTGGGGGAGCTGTTTTTT | CASSQKARAGVGELFF
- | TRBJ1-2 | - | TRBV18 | TGTGCCAGCTCACCACCGGAGGGGACTAACTATGGCTACACCTTC | CASSPPEGTNYGYTF
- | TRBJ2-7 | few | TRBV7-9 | TGTGCCAGCAGCTTGGGATTGATAGGGTCCAGGGCCTCCTACGAGCAGTACTTC | CASSLGLIGSRASYEQYF
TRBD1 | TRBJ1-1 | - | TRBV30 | TGTGCCTGGAGTGCGACAGGGGGCTCCGCTGAAGCTTTCTTT | CAWSATGGSAEAFF
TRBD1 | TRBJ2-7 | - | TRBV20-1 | TGCAGTGCGTCGACAGGGAGCTCCTACGAGCAGTACTTC | CSASTGSSYEQYF
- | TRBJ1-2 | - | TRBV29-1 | TGCAGCTCGGAGGGAGACACTGGCTACACCTTC | CSSEGDTGYTF
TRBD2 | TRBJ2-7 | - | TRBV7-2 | TGTGCCAGCAGCTTCCGGGCTAGCGGACCGTACGAGCAGTACTTC | CASSFRASGPYEQYF
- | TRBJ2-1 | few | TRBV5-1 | TGCGCCAGCAGCAAGATGGGGGGAGGTTCCTACAATGAGCAGTTCTTC | CASSKMGGGSYNEQFF
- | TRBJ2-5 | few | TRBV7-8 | TGTGCCAGCAGCTTCCAGGCAAGACAAGAGACCCAGTACTTC | CASSFQARQETQYF
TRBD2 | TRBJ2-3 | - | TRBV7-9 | TGTGCCAGCAGCTCGAAGGGGGGACTAGCGGGAGGCAGTCGCACAGATACGCAGTATTTT | CASSSKGGLAGGSRTDTQYF
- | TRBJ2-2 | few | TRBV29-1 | TGCAGCGCCGGGACACTCCTGAACACCGGGGAGCTGTTTTTT | CSAGTLLNTGELFF
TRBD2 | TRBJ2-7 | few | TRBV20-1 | TGCAGTGCTAGAGCCCGACTAGCGGGCGAGCAGTACTTC | CSARARLAGEQYF
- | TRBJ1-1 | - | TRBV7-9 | TGTGCCAGCAGCCCTCCGGGACGGTCGAACACTGAAGCTTTCTTT | CASSPPGRSNTEAFF
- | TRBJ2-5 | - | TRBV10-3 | TGTGCCATCAGTGATGGAGTGACTAGAGTGACCCAGTACTTC | CAISDGVTRVTQYF
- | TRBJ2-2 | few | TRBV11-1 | TGTGCCAGCAGCCCGAAGACTAGTAACACCGGGGAGCTGTTTTTT | CASSPKTSNTGELFF
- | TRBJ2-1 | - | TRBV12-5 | TGTGCTAGTGGTTTGAACGGTGACTATGAGCAGTTCTTC | CASGLNGDYEQFF
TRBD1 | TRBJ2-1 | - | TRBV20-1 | TGCAGTGCTAGAGATGGCGGGACAGGCTCCTACAATGAGCAGTTCTTC | CSARDGGTGSYNEQFF
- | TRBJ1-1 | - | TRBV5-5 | TGTGCCAGCAGCTCGAACAGACCCAAAAACACTGAAGCTTTCTTT | CASSSNRPKNTEAFF
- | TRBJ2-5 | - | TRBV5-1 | TGCGCCAGCAGCTTGGACGGGACCACGGGGACCCAGTACTTC | CASSLDGTTGTQYF
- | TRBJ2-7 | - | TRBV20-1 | TGCAGTGCTAGAGTCCCGAACAGGCCGGCAAGCTCCTACGAGCAGTACTTC | CSARVPNRPASSYEQYF
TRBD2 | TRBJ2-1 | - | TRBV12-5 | TGTGCTAGTGGTTTGGCCTCGACTAGCGCTACCTACAATGAGCAGTTCTTC | CASGLASTSATYNEQFF
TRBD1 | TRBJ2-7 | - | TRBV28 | TGTGCCAGCAGGCACACGCCGGGACAGGGGACCTACGAGCAGTACTTC | CASRHTPGQGTYEQYF
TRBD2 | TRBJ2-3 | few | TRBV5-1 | TGCGCCAGCAGCTTCGGGACTAGCGCAGATACGCAGTATTTT | CASSFGTSADTQYF
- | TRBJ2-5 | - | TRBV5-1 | TGCGCCAGCAGCCGAACGGGACATCTCCAAGAGACCCAGTACTTC | CASSRTGHLQETQYF
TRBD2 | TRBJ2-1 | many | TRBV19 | TGTGCCAGTAGTATAGTTGGACTAGCGGAGTTCAATGAGCAGTTCTTC | CASSIVGLAEFNEQFF
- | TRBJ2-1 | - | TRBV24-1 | TGTGCCACCAGTGGTAGGGCTAGAAATGAGCAGTTCTTC | CATSGRARNEQFF
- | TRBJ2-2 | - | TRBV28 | TGTGCCAGCACCACCCGTGTCGGGGAGCTGTTTTTT | CASTTRVGELFF
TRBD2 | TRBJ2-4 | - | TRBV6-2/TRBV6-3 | TGTGCCAGCAGAGGAGCGGGGGGGCTCAAAAACATTCAGTACTTC | CASRGAGGLKNIQYF
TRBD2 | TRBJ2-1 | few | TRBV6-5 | TGTGCCAGCAGTTACTCACCGGGACTAGCGGGAGGGCCTAATGAGCAGTTCTTC | CASSYSPGLAGGPNEQFF
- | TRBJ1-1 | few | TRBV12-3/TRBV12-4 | TGTGCCAGCAGACGTTCGGGAGGGGGCACTGAAGCTTTCTTT | CASRRSGGGTEAFF
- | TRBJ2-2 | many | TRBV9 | TGTGCCAGCAGCGTAGAAAACACCGGGGAGCTGTTTTTT | CASSVENTGELFF
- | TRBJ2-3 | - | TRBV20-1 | TGCAGTGCGGATCCAACAGGGAAAGATACGCAGTATTTT | CSADPTGKDTQYF
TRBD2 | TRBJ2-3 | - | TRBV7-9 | TGTGCCAGCAGCCCGGGGACTAGCGGGACCCCTAGCACAGATACGCAGTATTTT | CASSPGTSGTPSTDTQYF
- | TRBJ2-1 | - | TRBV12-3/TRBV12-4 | TGTGCCAGCCGGGTGGGGCTCAGCCATGAGCAGTTCTTC | CASRVGLSHEQFF
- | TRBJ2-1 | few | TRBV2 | TGTGCCAGCAGCGCCCCTACTTTATACAATGAGCAGTTCTTC | CASSAPTLYNEQFF
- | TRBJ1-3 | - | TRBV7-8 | TGTGCCAGCAGCTTAAGGCGACTTGACTCTGGAAACACCATATATTTT | CASSLRRLDSGNTIYF
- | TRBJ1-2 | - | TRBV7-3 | TGTGCCAGCAGCCGTGACCCCCTCGCCTATGGCTACACCTTC | CASSRDPLAYGYTF
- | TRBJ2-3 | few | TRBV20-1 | TGCAGTGGGCCTCCCCAGAGGGGAACAGATACGCAGTATTTT | CSGPPQRGTDTQYF
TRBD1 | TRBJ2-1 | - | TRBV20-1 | TGCAGTGCTAGAGTCTTGGACAGGGACTACAATGAGCAGTTCTTC | CSARVLDRDYNEQFF
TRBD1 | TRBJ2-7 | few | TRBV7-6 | TGTGCCAGCAGCTTAGCAGACAGGGGAGTCGTTCCCTACGAGCAGTACTTC | CASSLADRGVVPYEQYF
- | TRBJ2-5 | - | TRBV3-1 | TGTGCCAGCAGTCCCGACAGGGAGACCCAGTACTTC | CASSPDRETQYF